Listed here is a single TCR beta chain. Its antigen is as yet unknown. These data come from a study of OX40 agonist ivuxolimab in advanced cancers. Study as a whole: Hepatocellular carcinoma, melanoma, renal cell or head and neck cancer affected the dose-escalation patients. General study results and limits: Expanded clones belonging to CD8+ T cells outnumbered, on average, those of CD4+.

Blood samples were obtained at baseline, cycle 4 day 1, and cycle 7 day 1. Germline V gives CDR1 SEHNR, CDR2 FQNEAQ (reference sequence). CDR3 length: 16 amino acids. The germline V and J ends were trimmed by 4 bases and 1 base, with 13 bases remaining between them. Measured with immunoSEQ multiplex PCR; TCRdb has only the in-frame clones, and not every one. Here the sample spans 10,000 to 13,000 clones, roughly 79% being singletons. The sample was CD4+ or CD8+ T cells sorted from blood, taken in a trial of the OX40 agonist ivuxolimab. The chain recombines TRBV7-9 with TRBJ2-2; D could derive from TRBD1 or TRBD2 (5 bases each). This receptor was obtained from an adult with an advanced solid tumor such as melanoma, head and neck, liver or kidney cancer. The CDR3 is CASSSRDRQNTGELFF. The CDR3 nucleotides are TGTGCCAGCAGCTCCCGGGACCGACAGAACACCGGGGAGCTGTTTTTT.